This TCR beta chain was captured by sequencing in a study of T cells in Graves' hyperthyroidism and ophthalmopathy. RNA transcripts yielded amplified TCR beta CDR3 regions. TCR CDR3 regions were first amplified by RT-PCR with HTBI primers. TCRdb re-derived calls from the multiplex PCR reads in MiXCR, one entry per CDR3 protein. The sample carries 550,000 to 600,000 distinct CDR3 sequences, 14% recorded once. Germline CDR1 is SGDLS and CDR2 is YYNGEE. The CDR3 totals 14 residues. The V end was cut by 2 bases, the J end by 2 bases, with 8 bases between. Ophthalmopathy in the patients scored at least 3 on Clinical Activity Score and at least 4 on NOSPECS grade, lasting under 3 months.

Material for sequencing was blood. The rearrangement links TRBV9 to TRBJ1-5; no clear D. This TCR came from a young woman with Graves' ophthalmopathy. Here the CDR3 reads CASSVMGGNQPQHF. CDR3 bases: TGTGCCAGCAGCGTCATGGGCGGCAATCAGCCCCAGCATTTT.